One sample yielded the 21 T cell receptor beta chains listed below, sequenced in a study of shared clonotypes between healthy human individuals. TCRdb's table, derived via immunoSEQ multiplex PCR, lists solely in-frame clones and lacks some. Of 800,000 to 1,200,000 clones in the sample, around three quarters are singletons; the top ten hold more than 0.45%. The specimen sequenced was memory CD4+ T cells from PBMCs. The sample's subset: CD45RA-negative fraction. These receptors were collected from a man between 18 and 29 years old in good health. Some clones in this sample may be carry-over from other donors' samples.

The chain couples TRBV11-3 to TRBJ2-1; 9 bases are shared with TRBD2. The germline gives CDR1 SGHNT, CDR2 YENEEA. The CDR3 consists of 13 residues. V lost 4 bases to trimming and J lost 7 bases; unmatched junction nucleotides: 2. The CDR3 sequence is CASSSSGRNEQFF. In nucleotides, the CDR3 is TGTGCCAGCAGCTCAAGCGGGAGGAATGAGCAGTTCTTC.

The V and J genes are TRBV5-6 and TRBJ2-7; D not certain. Germline V gene data show CDR1 as SGHDT and CDR2 as YYEEEE. This CDR3 region has 12 residues. V lost 1 base to trimming and J lost 4 bases, with 6 bases between them. CDR3 in amino acids: CASSLREYEQYF. The CDR3 DNA reads as TGTGCCAGCAGCTTGAGGGAATACGAGCAGTACTTC.

The chain carries TRBV7-9 and TRBJ2-7, with D unresolved. The CDR3 extends over 14 amino acids. Germline assignment: CDR1 SEHNR and CDR2 FQNEAQ (reference sequence). V gave up 0 bases and J gave up 5 bases, with 11 bases separating them. The CDR3 DNA reads as TGTGCCAGCAGCTTAGCGGTGGGCATGGACGAGCAGTACTTC. This gives the protein CASSLAVGMDEQYF.

The J gene is TRBJ2-3, the V gene TRBV5-1; unclear D gene. This CDR3 is 13 amino acids long. Germline loops: CDR1 SGHRS, CDR2 YFSETQ. Trimming cost V 4 bases and J 0 bases, with 6 bases left between them. The DNA of the CDR3 is TGCGCCAGCAGCCCTACTAGCACAGATACGCAGTATTTT. The encoded protein is CASSPTSTDTQYF.

V gene TRBV6-6 combines with J gene TRBJ2-7; D not certain. Trimming left V 6 bases short and J 1 base short, with 16 bases between. The germline V gene has CDR1 MNHNY and CDR2 SVGAGI (reference sequence). The CDR3 length is 15 residues. The CDR3 nucleotides read TGTGCCAGCAGCTACGGACCCCCCAGGTCCTACGAGCAGTACTTC. Translation: CASSYGPPRSYEQYF.

As for this clone: The same CDR3 arises from other DNA sequences in this sample as well. V gene TRBV20-1 combines with J gene TRBJ2-5; TRBD2 agrees at 7 bases. From germline, CDR1 is DFQATT and CDR2 SNEGSKA (reference sequence). This CDR3 is 11 amino acids long. The V gene end was trimmed by 7 bases and the J gene end by 3 bases; junction bases not matched to a gene: 2. As DNA, the CDR3 is TGCAGTGGCCTAGCGGAAGAGACCCAGTACTTC. Translation: CSGLAEETQYF.

As regards this clone: In the same sample, other DNA sequences code for this CDR3. The chain combines TRBV5-6 with TRBJ2-5, with a possible D match to TRBD2 (6 bases). Germline V CDR1 and CDR2: SGHDT, YYEEEE. The V end lost 1 base, the J end lost 5 bases, and 9 bases lay between the germline ends. This CDR3 has 13 amino acids. Written as DNA, the CDR3 is TGTGCCAGCAGCTTGCGGGGGTCGGAGACCCAGTACTTC. Translation gives CASSLRGSETQYF.

This chain links TRBV30 with TRBJ1-4, with D maybe TRBD1 (5 bases). Germline V CDR1 and CDR2: GTSNPN, SVGIG (reference sequence). This CDR3 has 15 amino acids. Trimming pared 3 bases from V and 10 bases from J, leaving 21 bases between. The CDR3: CAWRVTGANSVKLFF. CDR3 sequence (DNA): TGTGCCTGGAGGGTAACAGGCGCCAATTCGGTAAAACTGTTTTTT.

This clone has a single count. The chain links TRBV28 to TRBJ2-1; 9 nucleotides line up with TRBD2. Germline-derived CDR1 and CDR2 are MDHEN and SYDVKM. With 2 bases clipped from V and 15 bases from J, the junction kept 14 bases outside the gene matches. The CDR3 is made up of 15 amino acids. Written as DNA, the CDR3 is TGTGCCAGCAGTTTAAGGAGCAGCGGGAGGACCCGGGGGTTCTTC. This sequence encodes CASSLRSSGRTRGFF.

V is TRBV5-1 and J is TRBJ2-2, with 7 bases identical to TRBD1. CDR1 and CDR2 (germline): SGHRS, YFSETQ. The CDR3 runs to 16 residues. J lost 5 bases, V lost 0 bases, and 7 bases had no gene match. CDR3 nucleotide sequence: TGCGCCAGCAGCTTGGAGGGACAGTTGGGGACCGGGGAGCTGTTTTTT. Translation gives CASSLEGQLGTGELFF.

DNA of the CDR3: TGTGCCAGCAGCTTAATGGGGACGGGACAGCTCGTGTCTGGCTACACCTTC. Translated, it gives CASSLMGTGQLVSGYTF. This chain uses TRBV7-9 with TRBJ1-2, with 7 bases fitting TRBD1. The J segment lost 7 bases and the V segment lost 2 bases, leaving 16 bases of the junction unmatched. This CDR3 contains 17 residues. The germline CDR1 and CDR2 sequences are SEHNR and FQNEAQ (reference sequence).

This chain uses TRBV19 with TRBJ1-2, with D unresolved. With 3 bases removed from V and 8 bases from J, the gap between germline ends came to 13 bases. This CDR3 is built from 13 residues. Germline assignment: CDR1 LNHDA and CDR2 SQIVND (reference sequence). This chain's CDR3 is CASSMETTGGYTF. DNA for the CDR3: TGTGCCAGTAGTATGGAAACGACGGGGGGCTACACCTTC.

This chain connects TRBV25-1 to TRBJ2-5; D is undetermined. From germline, CDR1 is MGHDK and CDR2 SYGVNS. The CDR3 totals 13 residues. V gave up 1 base and J gave up 3 bases, with 6 bases separating them. The CDR3 DNA sequence: TGTGCCAGCAGTGAATGGCAGGAAGAGACCCAGTACTTC. It is translated as CASSEWQEETQYF.

The chain combines TRBV18 with TRBJ2-2; perhaps TRBD1 as D (6 bases). V lost 2 bases and J lost 0, with 19 bases in between. This CDR3 has 19 residues. Germline CDR1 and CDR2: KGHSH and LQKENI. The CDR3: CASSPLIAADSANTGELFF. DNA for the CDR3: TGTGCCAGCTCACCATTAATAGCAGCGGACAGCGCGAACACCGGGGAGCTGTTTTTT. Full variable domain (missing parts from reference TRBV18 and TRBJ2-2): NAGVMQNPRHLVRRRGQEARLRCSPMKGHSHVYWYRQLPEEGLKFMVYLQKENIIDESGMPKERFSAEFPKEGPSILRIQQVVRGDSAAYFCASSPLIAADSANTGELFFGEGSRLTVL.

In DNA form, the CDR3 reads TGTGCCAGCAGCACCAACCAGGGGAGGAATCAGCCCCAGCATTTT. It encodes CASSTNQGRNQPQHF. The chain couples TRBV7-2 to TRBJ1-5, with TRBD1 as a possible D gene (6 bases). Per the germline V gene, CDR1 is SGHTA and CDR2 is FQGNSA. The CDR3 extends over 15 amino acids. V lost 5 bases and J lost 4, with 15 bases in between. Based on the CDR3 plus reference TRBV7-2 and TRBJ1-5, the full variable domain is GAGVSQSPSNKVTEKGKDVELRCDPISGHTALYWYRQSLGQGLEFLIYFQGNSAPDKSGLPSDRFSAERTGGSVSTLTIQRTQQEDSAVYLCASSTNQGRNQPQHFGDGTRLSIL.

The CDR3 sequence: CASSSNRGLGWSTEAFF. CDR3 nucleotide sequence: TGTGCCAGCAGCTCCAACCGGGGGCTGGGGTGGAGCACTGAAGCTTTCTTT. This sequence joins TRBV9 and TRBJ1-1; D possibly corresponds to TRBD1 (6 bases). The CDR3 loop spans 17 amino acids. Trimming stripped 4 bases from V and 4 bases from J, with 23 bases between. The germline V gene encodes CDR1 SGDLS and CDR2 YYNGEE.

The genes are TRBV28 and TRBJ2-7, with 7 bases that match TRBD2. Trimming removed 4 bases from V and 7 bases from J; junction bases left unmatched: 7. This CDR3 has 13 amino acids. The germline V gene encodes CDR1 MDHEN and CDR2 SYDVKM. The CDR3 nucleotides read TGTGCCAGCAGTTGGACTAGATCCTGGGAGCAGTACTTC. Translating gives CASSWTRSWEQYF.

This clone is a singleton in its sample. This chain links TRBV27 with TRBJ2-1; no firm D call. V lost 2 bases, J lost 2 bases, and 10 bases lay in between. There are 15 residues in the CDR3. The germline CDR1 and CDR2 sequences are MNHEY and SMNVEV (reference sequence). The CDR3 region is CASSLIVLAYNEQFF. The CDR3 coding sequence is TGTGCCAGCAGTTTAATAGTCCTTGCCTACAATGAGCAGTTCTTC.

The CDR3 DNA is TGCGCCAGCAGCTTGGACAGGGGCACCACTTATGGCTACACCTTC. Translated, it gives CASSLDRGTTYGYTF. This chain uses TRBV5-1 with TRBJ1-2; 7 bases are a match to TRBD1. This CDR3 contains 15 residues. V was clipped by 0 bases and J by 5 bases; unmatched bases: 7. Germline V gene sequence: CDR1 SGHRS, CDR2 YFSETQ.

This clone has just one count. The CDR3 sequence is CASSHAGTGNYGYTF. Here the CDR3 DNA reads TGCGCCAGCAGCCATGCCGGGACAGGGAACTATGGCTACACCTTC. The J gene is TRBJ1-2, the V gene TRBV4-1; 9 nucleotides align to TRBD1. The CDR3 extends over 15 amino acids. Trimming took 3 bases from V and 2 from J; bases not matched to a gene: 4. Germline CDR1 reads MGHRA; CDR2 reads YSYEKL.

This clone has ten or more counts. V and J are TRBV27 and TRBJ1-2; D unresolved. Per germline, CDR1 MNHEY and CDR2 SMNVEV (reference sequence). Trimming cost V 1 base and J 5 bases, with 17 bases left between them. This CDR3 is built from 16 residues. The CDR3 DNA follows: TGTGCCAGCAGTTTATATTTTCGGCCAGAGGAATATGGCTACACCTTC. The encoded protein is CASSLYFRPEEYGYTF.